The 16 T cell receptor beta chains reported below all come from one sample, sequenced in a study of T cell repertoires in MIS-A myocarditis. TCRdb keeps only in-frame clones here, not all; method: immunoSEQ multiplex PCR. The profile shows about 11,000 clones, roughly four fifths of them singletons. The sample consisted of right ventricle heart tissue obtained at autopsy. The receptors shown here come from a man younger than 30 with fulminant myocarditis from multisystem inflammatory syndrome in adults (MIS-A) after COVID-19.

The chain couples TRBV27 to TRBJ2-7, with D perhaps given as TRBD1 or TRBD2 (5 bases each). The ends were cut back, 4 bases at V and 3 bases at J, with 13 bases in the middle. Germline V CDR1 and CDR2: MNHEY, SMNVEV (reference sequence). The CDR3 covers 14 residues. CDR3 in DNA: TGTGCCAGCAGTTCCCCCCCGGGGCACTACGAGCAGTACTTC. The encoded protein is CASSSPPGHYEQYF.

This sequence joins TRBV9 and TRBJ1-1, with TRBD1 as a possible D gene (5 bases). CDR1 is SGDLS, CDR2 YYNGEE, per germline. The CDR3 length is 14 residues. V dropped 3 bases and J dropped 4 bases, with 13 bases sitting between them. The CDR3 coding sequence is TGTGCCAGCAGCGCGGGGGTTTCGGGCACTGAAGCTTTCTTT. This codes for CASSAGVSGTEAFF. Full variable domain (rest looked up from reference TRBV9 and TRBJ1-1): DSGVTQTPKHLITATGQRVTLRCSPRSGDLSVYWYQQSLDQGLQFLIQYYNGEERAKGNILERFSAQQFPDLHSELNLSSLELGDSALYFCASSAGVSGTEAFFGQGTRLTVV.

The V gene is TRBV5-1, the J gene TRBJ1-1; D is ambiguous. The CDR3 runs to 15 residues. V dropped 4 bases and J dropped 5 bases, with 18 bases sitting between them. In germline, CDR1 is SGHRS, CDR2 YFSETQ. The CDR3 is CASSPGGVAGTEAFF. As DNA, the CDR3 is TGCGCCAGCAGCCCTGGTGGGGTCGCAGGAACTGAAGCTTTCTTT.

This clone was picked up one time. This rearrangement joins TRBV28 to TRBJ1-1, with a tentative D call TRBD1 (5 bases). The CDR3 runs 15 residues. Germline CDR1 is MDHEN and CDR2 is SYDVKM. Deletions cut 6 bases from V and 3 bases from J, with 17 bases between. CDR3 sequence (DNA): TGTGCCAGCAGCAACCCGCGGGGAGGGGACACTGAAGCTTTCTTT. Translated: CASSNPRGGDTEAFF.

The genes are TRBV15 and TRBJ1-2; maybe TRBD1 (5 bases). The germline V gene has CDR1 LNHNV and CDR2 YYDKDF (reference sequence). V shed 3 bases and J shed 8 bases, with 22 bases lying between them. The CDR3 is 16 residues long. The CDR3 protein is CATSSAHRFSRWGYTF. Here the CDR3 DNA reads TGTGCCACCAGCAGCGCCCACAGGTTTAGTCGGTGGGGCTACACCTTC.

This rearrangement joins TRBV11-2 to TRBJ1-5; no clear D. Trimming cost V 1 base and J 7 bases, with 5 bases left between them. Germline loops: CDR1 SGHAT, CDR2 FQNNGV. The CDR3 has 12 amino acids. The CDR3 DNA sequence: TGTGCCAGCAGCTTAGGTGGGCAGCCCCAGCATTTT. This encodes CASSLGGQPQHF.

The rearrangement joins TRBV9 to TRBJ2-1, with D unresolved. CDR3 length: 15 amino acids. V was pared by 1 base and J by 4 bases, with 12 bases between. CDR1 and CDR2 (germline): SGDLS, YYNGEE. The CDR3 sequence is CASSVYNTAYNEQFF. The CDR3 nucleotides are TGTGCCAGCAGCGTATACAATACGGCATACAATGAGCAGTTCTTC. The complete variable domain, with remaining parts taken from reference TRBV9 and TRBJ2-1, reads DSGVTQTPKHLITATGQRVTLRCSPRSGDLSVYWYQQSLDQGLQFLIQYYNGEERAKGNILERFSAQQFPDLHSELNLSSLELGDSALYFCASSVYNTAYNEQFFGPGTRLTVL.

V usage is TRBV6-5 and J usage is TRBJ1-2; the match to TRBD1 covers 8 bases. The J segment lost 6 bases and the V segment lost 5 bases, leaving 11 bases of the junction unmatched. CDR1 and CDR2 from the germline V gene are MNHEY and SVGAGI. CDR3 length: 15 residues. The chain's CDR3 is CASSTHRGGRDGYTF. Written as DNA, the CDR3 is TGTGCCAGCAGTACACACAGGGGGGGTAGGGATGGCTACACCTTC.

This clone was seen a handful of times. This chain joins TRBV10-3 and TRBJ2-7; 7 bases match TRBD1. This CDR3 is built from 15 residues. V was clipped by 4 bases and J by 7 bases; unmatched bases: 13. In germline, CDR1 is ENHRY, CDR2 SYGVKD. CDR3 DNA: TGTGCCATCAGTGGCGAGCAGGGGGATTCTGGGGAGCAGTACTTC. Its translation is CAISGEQGDSGEQYF.

The chain joins TRBV6-5 to TRBJ2-1; no reliable D call. The CDR3 contains 15 residues. Per the germline V gene, CDR1 is MNHEY and CDR2 is SVGAGI. The V and J ends lost 6 bases and 9 bases respectively, with 21 bases between them. The CDR3 DNA sequence: TGTGCCAGCAGCCGCGGACGTGACCGGGTGGGTGAGCAGTTCTTC. Its protein product is CASSRGRDRVGEQFF.

The chain has TRBV28 and TRBJ2-2, with no clear D. The CDR3 consists of 13 residues. CDR1 is MDHEN and CDR2 is SYDVKM in the germline V gene. V was trimmed by 10 bases and J by 5 bases, leaving 14 bases between them. CDR3 protein: CATTPAFTGELFF. The CDR3, as DNA: TGTGCCACAACCCCGGCGTTTACCGGGGAGCTGTTTTTT.

V is TRBV5-4 and J is TRBJ2-3; D may be TRBD1 (5 bases). The CDR3 extends over 16 amino acids. Germline V lookup: CDR1 SGHNT, CDR2 YYREEE (reference sequence). Trimming left V 0 bases short and J 0 bases short, with 11 bases between. This chain's CDR3 is CASSLEGYPSTDTQYF. CDR3 coding DNA: TGTGCCAGCAGCTTGGAGGGGTACCCAAGCACAGATACGCAGTATTTT.

The chain is built from TRBV19 and TRBJ2-3, with 10 positions matching TRBD2. The junction had 4 bases not matched to a gene; V was cut back by 5 bases and J by 2 bases. CDR1 is LNHDA, CDR2 SQIVND, per germline (reference sequence). The CDR3 runs to 15 residues. The CDR3 DNA reads TGTGCCAGTAGTTGGACTAGCGGATACACAGATACGCAGTATTTT. Protein: CASSWTSGYTDTQYF.

This clone was detected only a few times. The J gene is TRBJ1-4, the V gene TRBV2; no firm D call. This CDR3 is built from 13 residues. V was clipped by 1 base and J by 7 bases, with 7 bases between them. Per the germline V gene, CDR1 is SNHLY and CDR2 is FYNNEI. CDR3 nucleotide sequence: TGTGCCAGCAGTGAAGGGAGCGGTGAAAAACTGTTTTTT. Translation: CASSEGSGEKLFF.

V gene TRBV5-3 combines with J gene TRBJ1-5; D is unresolved. TRBV5-3 is designated an ORF whose function remains uncertain. The CDR3 totals 14 residues. Trimming took 2 bases from V and 2 from J, leaving 8 bases between them. The CDR3 loop is CARSLTTGNQPQHF. As DNA, the CDR3 is TGTGCCAGAAGCTTAACGACGGGCAATCAGCCCCAGCATTTT.

The genes are TRBV5-4 and TRBJ1-1; 9 bases are shared with TRBD1. Looked up from germline, CDR1 is SGHNT and CDR2 is YYREEE (reference sequence). V lost 3 bases and J lost 4; bases outside the gene matches: 4. The length of the CDR3 is 14 residues. The CDR3 loop reads CASSYRGLVTEAFF. The CDR3 DNA sequence: TGTGCCAGCAGCTACAGGGGGCTAGTCACTGAAGCTTTCTTT.